The clone carrying this T cell receptor beta chain was recorded a few times. Germline V gives CDR1 MDHEN, CDR2 SYDVKM. The junction had 1 base not matched to a gene; V was cut back by 4 bases and J by 5 bases. The CDR3 consists of 14 residues. These data originate in a study of T cell repertoires in cytomegalovirus infection. TCRdb analysed the reads with MiXCR anew, one entry per CDR3 protein. The sample lists hundreds of thousands of distinct CDR3 sequences; 35% to 40% were seen once. The genes are TRBV28 and TRBJ2-2, with 10 bases fitting TRBD2. The sequencing input was PBMCs. This TCR derives from a human donor in good health (CMV status not recorded). Some clones in this sample may be carry-over from other donors' samples. The CDR3 region is CASSWGLATGELFF. CDR3 DNA: TGTGCCAGCAGTTGGGGACTAGCGACCGGGGAGCTGTTTTTT.